The rows below give T cell receptor beta chains drawn from one sample of a study of CD8+CD57+ T cells in acquired aplastic anemia. MiXCR was run by TCRdb on the reads, yielding one entry per CDR3 protein. The table lists 150,000 to 200,000 distinct CDR3 sequences, 55% to 80% of them singletons. The sequenced sample consisted of sorted CD4+, CD8+, or CD8+CD57+ T cells (not recorded which) from PBMCs. The receptor set was obtained from a human donor in good health. The CDR3 runs from the conserved cysteine through the conserved F or W. The D gene is left open where the match is weak. A clone size is listed for some rows: how often the clone was seen (once, few, many), or a class if it is expanded.

clone_size | j_call | v_call | d_call | cdr3_nt | cdr3_aa
once | TRBJ1-6 | TRBV7-9 | NA | TGTGCCAGCAGTCCCACGGACAGCGGTTCACCCCTCCACTTT | CASSPTDSGSPLHF
NA | TRBJ2-3 | TRBV11-3 | TRBD2 | TGTGCCAGCAGCTTAGTACCGGGGGGGGTTGCAGATACGCAGTATTTT | CASSLVPGGVADTQYF
many | TRBJ2-7 | TRBV12-3/TRBV12-4 | NA | TGTGCCAGCGGGGACGGGACCTACGAGCAGTACTTC | CASGDGTYEQYF
NA | TRBJ1-5 | TRBV2 | NA | TGTGCCAGCAGCCCGTGGGGCAGGGATCAGCCCCAGCATTTT | CASSPWGRDQPQHF
NA | TRBJ1-4 | TRBV19 | NA | TGTGCCAGTAGTATAGTAGGAGAGCCTAATGAAAAACTGTTTTTT | CASSIVGEPNEKLFF
NA | TRBJ1-3 | TRBV15 | NA | TGTGCCACCAGCAGAGGCGGACAGATCTCTGGAAACACCATATATTTT | CATSRGGQISGNTIYF
few | TRBJ1-5 | TRBV10-3 | NA | TGTGCCACGCACGTAGGACAAGATCAGCCCCAGCATTTT | CATHVGQDQPQHF
NA | TRBJ2-5 | TRBV7-2 | NA | TGTGCCAGCAGCTTAGGACTTCCCCCGGAGACCCAGTACTTC | CASSLGLPPETQYF
NA | TRBJ2-2 | TRBV4-1 | TRBD1 | TGCGCCAGCAGCCAAGGGACAGGGGGCGCGGGGACCGGGGAGCTGTTTTTT | CASSQGTGGAGTGELFF
NA | TRBJ2-7 | TRBV6-6 | TRBD1 | TGTGCCAGCAGCCCCCGGGACAGAGCCGTTAACGAGCAGTACTTC | CASSPRDRAVNEQYF
NA | TRBJ2-2 | TRBV5-5 | NA | TGTGCCAGCAGCTTGCCAGGGGACACCGGGGAGCTGTTTTTT | CASSLPGDTGELFF
many | TRBJ2-2 | TRBV9 | TRBD1 | TGTGCCAGCAGCGACGGGACAGGATACACCGGGGAGCTGTTTTTT | CASSDGTGYTGELFF
NA | TRBJ1-1 | TRBV5-6 | NA | TGTGCCAGCAGCTTATCAGGGAGGACTGAAGCTTTCTTT | CASSLSGRTEAFF
large | TRBJ2-7 | TRBV2 | NA | TGTGCGACCGGGACGGGGACCTACGAGCAGTACTTC | CATGTGTYEQYF
NA | TRBJ2-1 | TRBV20-1 | TRBD2 | TGCAGTGCTAGAGAAGCGGGAGGGGTCGATGAGCAGTTCTTC | CSAREAGGVDEQFF
NA | TRBJ2-5 | TRBV29-1 | NA | TGCAGCGTTGAGTCTTCCCGGACAGGGGGAGGACTAGCGGCTTGGGAGACCCAGTACTTC | CSVESSRTGGGLAAWETQYF